Sequencing of this T cell receptor (beta chain) was carried out in a study of T cells in Graves' hyperthyroidism and ophthalmopathy. When ophthalmopathy did not progress within 18 months, Graves' hyperthyroidism was considered stable. Diagnosis of hyperthyroidism was new in patients aged 18 to 65, and its duration was under 2 months. Researchers barred patients who had uncontrolled infection, other autoimmune disease, pregnancy or lactation. The CDR3 has 15 residues. Germline-derived CDR1 and CDR2 are LNHDA and SQIVND (reference sequence). V lost 3 bases to trimming and J lost 2 bases, with 13 bases between them. As to this clonotype: The antigen remains unidentified.

RNA transcripts were the template for amplifying TCR beta CDR3 regions. HTBI primers drove first-round RT-PCR of the TCR CDR3. TCRdb re-called the multiplex PCR reads with MiXCR, one entry per CDR3 protein. The sample carries about 700,000 distinct CDR3 sequences, around 15% recorded once. Study results and caveats: Within blood appeared most thyroid clonotypes that had expanded above 0.001.

The sample comprised blood. The TCR originated in a woman aged 18-29 years with Graves' hyperthyroidism. This chain uses TRBV19 with TRBJ2-5; a weak D match, TRBD1 (5 bases). CDR3 DNA sequence: TGTGCCAGTAGTATCGGGCGGACAAAACAAGAGACCCAGTACTTC. It specifies CASSIGRTKQETQYF.